This T cell receptor beta chain was recovered during a study of cytomegalovirus exposure and HLA in healthy donors. Overall study findings and caveats: One later analysis reportedly identified an Asian-associated ancestry cluster that showed fewer N-insertions than the roughly 600-donor mean. For most subjects, TCR beta sequences were reported to predict HLA-A and HLA-B alleles with accuracy. Associated with cytomegalovirus, according to the listing, were fewer than 200 TCR beta chains.

The germline V gene has CDR1 MNHEY and CDR2 SVGAGI. Trimming took 8 bases from V and 7 from J, leaving 18 bases between them. The CDR3 loop spans 13 amino acids. The study ran its PCR with 60 Vbeta and 13 Jbeta primers. Measured with immunoSEQ multiplex PCR; TCRdb has only the in-frame clones, and not every one. In the table there are roughly 60,000 clones, 60% to 80% of which are singletons. About this clone itself: What it binds is not known.

This sequence originates from a woman aged 40 to 50 in good health and CMV-seropositive. The V call is TRBV6-5, the J call TRBJ2-7; the D gene is possibly TRBD1 (6 bases). The sample consisted of PBMCs. The CDR3 loop is CASHRVRSGEQYF. In DNA form, the CDR3 reads TGTGCCAGCCACAGGGTACGTTCGGGGGAGCAGTACTTC.